Sequencing of this T cell receptor (beta chain) was carried out in a study of blood T cells in healthy people across ages. Looking at the study overall: Using template switching, researchers captured about one barcoded beta molecule for each two T cells. General observations from the study: The CMV status of each donor remained undetermined, and this could have confounded shifts in expanded clonotypes.

The authors ran a second PCR of roughly 7 to 11 cycles using a sample-barcoded 5' primer and a J-beta primer mix. From the 5' RACE reads, TCRdb called clonotypes with MiXCR, one entry per CDR3 protein. The sample shows about 1.5 million distinct CDR3 sequences, approximately 43% of them seen only once. This clonotype showed up just a few times. The antigen is undetermined. The study drew donors from healthy Caucasian individuals in Russia aged about 6 to 95. Specimen: blood. This TCR was recovered from a woman between 18 and 29 years old in good health.

CDR3 coding DNA: TGCGCCAGCAGCCAAGATCAAGGGGGTAACTATGGCTACACCTTC. Amino acids: CASSQDQGGNYGYTF. This chain connects TRBV4-3 to TRBJ1-2; TRBD1 is a possible D gene (6 bases). Per the germline V gene, CDR1 is LGHNA and CDR2 is YSLEER. The CDR3 length is 15 residues. Trimming removed 0 bases at V and 1 base at J, with 9 bases between.